Following are 26 T cell receptor beta chains from one sample sequenced in a study of blood T cell repertoires in COVID-19. TCRdb's copy holds only in-frame clones and misses some; the assay was immunoSEQ multiplex PCR. Among around 140,000 clones listed, roughly 79% were seen once. The sample taken for sequencing was peripheral blood. The origin of the receptors is a human donor in a cohort sampled during active COVID-19.

This clone was seen once. This chain joins TRBV6-6 and TRBJ1-3, with a tentative D call TRBD1 (5 bases). Germline-derived CDR1 and CDR2 are MNHNY and SVGAGI (reference sequence). CDR3 length equals 15 residues. Between the trimmed V and J ends, which lost 5 bases and 3 bases, there was a span of 14 bases. This chain's CDR3 is CASSDQGLRGNTIYF. CDR3 nucleotide sequence: TGTGCCAGCAGTGATCAGGGTCTGCGTGGAAACACCATATATTTT.

The V and J genes are TRBV9 and TRBJ1-1; possible D gene TRBD1, 6 bases. The V gene lost 2 bases and the J gene lost 2 bases, with 13 bases spanning the gap. The CDR3 is 15 amino acids. The germline V gene encodes CDR1 SGDLS and CDR2 YYNGEE. The CDR3 DNA is TGTGCCAGCAGCGTTTACAGGGTACATAACACTGAAGCTTTCTTT. This codes for CASSVYRVHNTEAFF. The variable domain in full, with the rest retrieved from reference TRBV9 and TRBJ1-1, is DSGVTQTPKHLITATGQRVTLRCSPRSGDLSVYWYQQSLDQGLQFLIQYYNGEERAKGNILERFSAQQFPDLHSELNLSSLELGDSALYFCASSVYRVHNTEAFFGQGTRLTVV.

The chain is built from TRBV7-3 and TRBJ2-3, with TRBD2 identical over 7 bases. Germline V CDR1 and CDR2: SGHTA, FQGTGA. This CDR3 is 18 amino acids long. V trimming: 5 bases; J trimming: 0 bases; junction bases outside the gene matches: 14. As DNA, the CDR3 is TGTGCCAGCAGCCCCCAGGGCGCGGGGGTTGGTAGCACAGATACGCAGTATTTT. Translation gives CASSPQGAGVGSTDTQYF.

The chain has TRBV9 and TRBJ2-3, with 7 positions matching TRBD1. V was clipped by 4 bases and J by 0 bases; unmatched bases: 11. This CDR3 has 17 residues. Germline CDR1 reads SGDLS; CDR2 reads YYNGEE. Written as DNA, the CDR3 is TGTGCCAGCAGCCGGACAGGACAGCACACTAGCACAGATACGCAGTATTTT. Residues: CASSRTGQHTSTDTQYF.

The chain has TRBV5-4 and TRBJ2-6; no definite D call. Trimming removed 0 bases from V and 1 base from J, with 5 bases in between. The CDR3 totals 15 residues. Germline loops: CDR1 SGHNT, CDR2 YYREEE (reference sequence). CDR3 protein: CASSLEQSGANVLTF. Here the CDR3 DNA reads TGTGCCAGCAGCTTGGAACAATCTGGGGCCAACGTCCTGACTTTC.

The chain employs TRBV11-1 and TRBJ2-5; tentatively, D is TRBD2 (6 bases). The germline V and J ends were trimmed by 5 bases and 3 bases, with 13 bases remaining between them. CDR1 is SGHAT and CDR2 is FQDESV in the germline V gene (reference sequence). The CDR3 is made up of 14 amino acids. The DNA for the CDR3 is TGTGCCAGCAGCCCCGGGCGGGGCGAAGAGACCCAGTACTTC. Protein product: CASSPGRGEETQYF.

V and J are TRBV7-8 and TRBJ2-3, with D perhaps TRBD2 (7 bases). Trimming stripped 8 bases from V and 2 bases from J, with 17 bases between. In germline, CDR1 is SGHVS, CDR2 FQNEAQ. CDR3 length: 15 residues. The CDR3 protein is CASAQRGGDTDTQYF. In DNA, the CDR3 is TGTGCCAGCGCTCAGAGGGGGGGCGACACAGATACGCAGTATTTT.

This clone was counted between two and nine times. The chain joins TRBV15 to TRBJ1-6; 7 bases align to TRBD1. With V trimmed by 3 bases and J by 14 bases, 4 bases remained unmatched. The CDR3 sequence is 12 residues long. Germline CDR1 reads LNHNV; CDR2 reads YYDKDF (reference sequence). The CDR3 DNA reads TGTGCCACCAGCAGGGACAGGTCGGCCCTCCACTTT. It yields the protein CATSRDRSALHF.

In its sample, this clone was seen once. J is TRBJ2-7 and V is TRBV6-5, with D unresolved. CDR1 and CDR2 from the germline V gene are MNHEY and SVGAGI. This CDR3 comprises 15 residues. Trimming cost V 7 bases and J 3 bases, with 19 bases left between them. CDR3 amino acids: CASTPLFRGLYEQYF. The CDR3 DNA reads TGTGCCAGCACTCCGCTCTTCCGTGGGCTCTACGAGCAGTACTTC.

J is TRBJ1-6 and V is TRBV20-1; the D gene is possibly TRBD1 (5 bases). V was trimmed by 3 bases and J by 4 bases, leaving 13 bases between them. Looked up from germline, CDR1 is DFQATT and CDR2 is SNEGSKA (reference sequence). The CDR3 covers 15 residues. The CDR3 region is CSASDRQGYNSPLHF. The DNA for the CDR3 is TGCAGTGCTAGTGACCGGCAGGGTTATAATTCACCCCTCCACTTT.

This rearrangement joins TRBV7-3 to TRBJ2-3; a weak D match, TRBD2 (5 bases). The CDR3 contains 14 residues. Germline V gene lookup returns CDR1 SGHTA and CDR2 FQGTGA. The V end lost 1 base, the J end lost 4 bases, and 9 bases lay between the germline ends. The CDR3, as DNA: TGTGCCAGCAGCTTAAGAGCACTAGCAGATACGCAGTATTTT. Amino acids: CASSLRALADTQYF.

The chain employs TRBV29-1 and TRBJ1-2; D is uncertain. Trimming took off 4 bases at V and 4 bases at J, with 19 bases between the two ends. Germline V CDR1 and CDR2: SQVTM, ANQGSEA. This CDR3 comprises 15 residues. The DNA for the CDR3 is TGCAGCGTTGTAGGTGGAGGGTCATCATTCTATGGCTACACCTTC. This codes for CSVVGGGSSFYGYTF.

This clone appeared once. Relative to the germline gene, one junction end is altered; a read error may explain this. The V call is TRBV6-2 or TRBV6-3, the J call TRBJ1-5; 8 bases match TRBD1. CDR3 length: 12 residues. In germline, CDR1 is MNHEY, CDR2 SVGEGT. CDR3 loop: CASSFPGGGKKF. The CDR3 DNA sequence: TGTGCCAGCAGTTTTCCAGGGGGCGGTAAGAAGTTC.

The chain recombines TRBV6-1 with TRBJ1-5, with D hard to call. This CDR3 has 16 residues. Germline V CDR1 and CDR2: MNHNS, SASEGT. V was trimmed by 2 bases and J by 1 base, leaving 12 bases between them. The CDR3 protein is CASSESPQWSNQPQHF. CDR3 nucleotides: TGTGCCAGCAGTGAATCGCCACAGTGGAGCAATCAGCCCCAGCATTTT.

The J gene is TRBJ1-2, the V gene TRBV28; D may be TRBD1 (6 bases). The CDR3 is 12 residues long. Germline V gene data show CDR1 as MDHEN and CDR2 as SYDVKM. Trimming took 7 bases from V and 2 from J, leaving 8 bases between them. CDR3 amino acids: CASIQGNYGYTF. CDR3 DNA: TGTGCCAGCATCCAGGGGAACTATGGCTACACCTTC.

The chain couples TRBV28 to TRBJ2-5; D not resolved. CDR1 and CDR2 from the germline V gene are MDHEN and SYDVKM. The CDR3 sequence is 12 residues long. The V and J ends lost 6 bases and 5 bases respectively, with 10 bases between them. In nucleotides, the CDR3 is TGTGCCAGCAGCGAGAGGTGGGAGACCCAGTACTTC. As protein: CASSERWETQYF.

The J gene is TRBJ2-7, the V gene TRBV11-2, with 7 bases that match TRBD1. Germline loops: CDR1 SGHAT, CDR2 FQNNGV. This CDR3 spans 14 amino acids. V shed 3 bases and J 7 bases; nucleotides not matched to a gene: 9. Here the CDR3 reads CASSFSRGFGEQYF. Here the CDR3 DNA reads TGTGCCAGCAGCTTTAGCAGGGGGTTTGGTGAGCAGTACTTC.

CDR3 protein: CASSSLGGRGETQYF. As DNA, the CDR3 is TGTGCCAGCAGCTCCCTGGGGGGGCGGGGAGAGACCCAGTACTTC. The chain is built from TRBV7-3 and TRBJ2-5, with D possibly TRBD2 on 7 matching bases. Looked up from germline, CDR1 is SGHTA and CDR2 is FQGTGA. The ends were cut back, 4 bases at V and 4 bases at J, with 16 bases in the middle. This CDR3 region has 15 residues.

DNA for the CDR3: TGCGCCAGCAGCAAGGGACAGGACATTACTAACTATGGCTACACCTTC. It codes for CASSKGQDITNYGYTF. This chain uses TRBV5-1 with TRBJ1-2; TRBD1 matches 8 bases. V was pared by 4 bases and J by 0 bases, with 8 bases of the junction left unmatched. The CDR3 extends over 16 amino acids. Germline-derived CDR1 and CDR2 are SGHRS and YFSETQ. The full variable domain, completed using reference TRBV5-1 and TRBJ1-2, is KAGVTQTPRYLIKTRGQQVTLSCSPISGHRSVSWYQQTPGQGLQFLFEYFSETQRNKGNFPGRFSGRQFSNSRSEMNVSTLELGDSALYLCASSKGQDITNYGYTFGSGTRLTVV.

The chain combines TRBV6-5 with TRBJ2-1; no definite D call. The CDR3 has 14 amino acids. Trimming left V 2 bases short and J 8 bases short, with 13 bases between. CDR1 and CDR2 (germline): MNHEY, SVGAGI. CDR3 amino acids: CASSYGLKSYEQFF. CDR3 bases: TGTGCCAGCAGTTACGGGCTAAAGTCCTATGAGCAGTTCTTC.

The chain combines TRBV19 with TRBJ2-5; perhaps TRBD1 as D (6 bases). Germline V gene sequence: CDR1 LNHDA, CDR2 SQIVND (reference sequence). V dropped 6 bases and J dropped 5 bases, with 22 bases sitting between them. The CDR3 is 16 residues long. Written as DNA, the CDR3 is TGTGCCAGTAGCAAGAACCTCAAGGGGGTTAGGGAGACCCAGTACTTC. It codes for CASSKNLKGVRETQYF.

V usage is TRBV27 and J usage is TRBJ2-7, with 7 bases aligning to TRBD2. Germline V lookup: CDR1 MNHEY, CDR2 SMNVEV (reference sequence). V gave up 5 bases and J gave up 2 bases; unmatched junction bases: 9. CDR3 length: 15 amino acids. CDR3 sequence: CASSMTTSRAYEQYF. In DNA form, the CDR3 reads TGTGCCAGCAGTATGACGACTAGCCGGGCCTACGAGCAGTACTTC.

The chain combines TRBV12-2 with TRBJ2-5; the table's D call of TRBD2 was not tested on the DNA. TRBV12-2 is a pseudogene. The CDR3 runs 21 residues. Written as DNA, the CDR3 is TGTGCAAGTCGCTTATCCCCCTCGCTATCTATGGCGGCGCGAGGCCAAGAGACCCAGTACTTC. Translated: CASRLSPSLSMAARGQETQYF.

In its sample, this clone was seen many times. The J gene is TRBJ2-7, the V gene TRBV11-1, with D uncertain. The V end lost 6 bases, the J end lost 3 bases, and 6 bases lay between the germline ends. The V gene's germline CDR1 is SGHAT and CDR2 FQDESV (reference sequence). This CDR3 contains 11 residues. In nucleotides, the CDR3 is TGTGCCAGCAGGGGCTTCTACGAGCAGTACTTC. Its translation: CASRGFYEQYF. Complete variable domain (other parts from reference TRBV11-1 and TRBJ2-7): EAEVAQSPRYKITEKSQAVAFWCDPISGHATLYWYRQILGQGPELLVQFQDESVVDDSQLPKDRFSAERLKGVDSTLKIQPAELGDSAMYLCASRGFYEQYFGPGTRLTVT.

In DNA form, the CDR3 reads TGTGCCAGCAGCTGGATAGGAGGGAGGGGATCTGGGGCCAACGTCCTGACTTTC. Its protein is CASSWIGGRGSGANVLTF. The chain is built from TRBV7-8 and TRBJ2-6, with TRBD2 matching over 7 bases. V trimming: 4 bases; J trimming: 1 base; junction bases outside the gene matches: 10. CDR1 is SGHVS and CDR2 is FQNEAQ in the germline V gene. The CDR3 runs to 18 residues.

The chain carries TRBV5-6 and TRBJ2-7; tentative D call: TRBD1 (6 bases). Germline values: CDR1 SGHDT, CDR2 YYEEEE. The V and J ends lost 5 bases and 0 bases respectively, with 24 bases between them. This CDR3 comprises 18 residues. CDR3 loop: CASRSRLGAMRSSYEQYF. The CDR3 nucleotides are TGTGCCAGCAGATCCAGGTTGGGGGCCATGCGCTCCTCCTACGAGCAGTACTTC.